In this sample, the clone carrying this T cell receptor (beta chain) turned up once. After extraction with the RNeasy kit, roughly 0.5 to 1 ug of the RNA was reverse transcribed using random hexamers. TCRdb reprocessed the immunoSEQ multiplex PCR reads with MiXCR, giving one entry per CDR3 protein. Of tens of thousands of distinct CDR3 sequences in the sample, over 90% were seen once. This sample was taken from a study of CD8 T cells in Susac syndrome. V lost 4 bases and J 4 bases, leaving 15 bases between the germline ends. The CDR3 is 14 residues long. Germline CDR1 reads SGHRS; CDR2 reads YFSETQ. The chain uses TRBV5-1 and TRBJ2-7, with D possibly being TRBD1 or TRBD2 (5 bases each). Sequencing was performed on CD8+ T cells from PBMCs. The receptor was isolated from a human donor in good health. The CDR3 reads CASSPGTADYEQYV. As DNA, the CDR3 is TGCGCCAGCAGCCCAGGGACGGCCGATTACGAGCAGTACGTC.